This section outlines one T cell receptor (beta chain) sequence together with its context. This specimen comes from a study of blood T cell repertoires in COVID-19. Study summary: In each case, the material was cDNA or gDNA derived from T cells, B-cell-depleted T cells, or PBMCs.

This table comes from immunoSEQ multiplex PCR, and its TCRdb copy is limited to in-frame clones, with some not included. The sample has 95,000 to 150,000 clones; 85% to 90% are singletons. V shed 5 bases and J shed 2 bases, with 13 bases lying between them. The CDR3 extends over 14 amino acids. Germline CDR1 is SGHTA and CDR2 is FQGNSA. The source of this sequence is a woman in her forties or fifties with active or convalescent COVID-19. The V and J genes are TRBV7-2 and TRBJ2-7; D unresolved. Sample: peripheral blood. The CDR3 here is CASSQDNGPYEQYF. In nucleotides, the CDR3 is TGTGCCAGCAGCCAAGACAATGGGCCCTACGAGCAGTACTTC. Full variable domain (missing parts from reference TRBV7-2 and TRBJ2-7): GAGVSQSPSNKVTEKGKDVELRCDPISGHTALYWYRQSLGQGLEFLIYFQGNSAPDKSGLPSDRFSAERTGGSVSTLTIQRTQQEDSAVYLCASSQDNGPYEQYFGPGTRLTVT.